The clone carrying this TCR beta chain was found many times. Its specificity is not known. Quantitative 5'-RACE with molecular barcodes generated TCR beta libraries. TCRdb re-called the 5' RACE reads through MiXCR, storing one row per CDR3 protein. The sample yields more than 150,000 distinct CDR3 sequences, roughly 12% seen once. This sample is part of a study of CD8 T cells in ankylosing spondylitis. Study results and caveats: From matched ankylosing spondylitis synovial fluid, disease-linked clones were reportedly recovered at significantly enriched levels. A TCR beta motif of fewer than ten highly homologous variants appeared characteristic of ankylosing spondylitis blood. Past research had described some motif variants in reactive arthritis synovial fluid and blood.

The sample was blood, either unsorted or a sorted T cell fraction (not recorded which). The TCR originated in a male donor with ankylosing spondylitis or in good health (not recorded which).

This CDR3 is CASSSGTRGEQYF. Here the CDR3 DNA reads TGCGCCAGCAGCTCCGGGACTAGGGGCGAGCAGTACTTC. The chain joins TRBV4-1 to TRBJ2-7, with TRBD2 identical over 8 bases. V shed 5 bases, J shed 6 bases, and the junction held 6 bases outside the gene matches. Germline-derived CDR1 and CDR2 are MGHRA and YSYEKL. The CDR3 spans 13 residues.